The 14 T cell receptor beta chains listed next were all sequenced from one sample in a study of CD8 T cells in ankylosing spondylitis (dated by TCRdb to between 2016 and 2019). Libraries came from 5' RACE. For sequencing, an Illumina HiSeq 2500 was employed. TCRdb applied fastp at Q25 and MiXCR to the public reads, then kept only in-frame beta chains. Each CDR3 protein gets just one entry, which takes the most common genes and DNA from the rows behind it. In all, the sample holds 250,000 to 400,000 distinct CDR3 sequences, and 11% of those were seen once. The top ten constitute about 10% of the sample. Source material: blood, either unsorted or a sorted T cell fraction (not recorded which). The source of these receptors is a female donor with ankylosing spondylitis or in good health (not recorded which).

The chain carries TRBV30 and TRBJ1-4, with a tentative D call TRBD1 (6 bases). The CDR3 is 14 amino acids. The germline gives CDR1 GTSNPN, CDR2 SVGIG (reference sequence). Trimming took off 4 bases at V and 9 bases at J, with 18 bases between the two ends. CDR3: CAWNLGGPMKKLFF. In DNA form, the CDR3 reads TGTGCCTGGAATTTAGGGGGTCCGATGAAAAAACTGTTTTTT.

This clonotype was found a few times. The chain carries TRBV7-2 and TRBJ2-5; no clear D gene. From germline, CDR1 is SGHTA and CDR2 FQGNSA. The V end was cut by 5 bases, the J end by 5 bases, with 12 bases between. The CDR3 has 13 residues. In DNA form, the CDR3 reads TGTGCCAGCAGCCTTCCGGGCGCCGAGACCCAGTACTTC. It yields the protein CASSLPGAETQYF.

This clonotype was seen ten or more times. The chain's CDR3 is CASSAAGEPKNIQYF. For the CDR3, the DNA is TGTGCCAGCAGCGCTGCAGGGGAGCCCAAAAACATTCAGTACTTC. V gene TRBV9 combines with J gene TRBJ2-4; maybe TRBD1 (6 bases). Germline CDR1 SGDLS, CDR2 YYNGEE. V lost 3 bases, J lost 2 bases, and 12 bases lay in between. CDR3 size: 15 residues.

This clonotype was counted ten times or more. The V gene is TRBV7-9, the J gene TRBJ1-5; no clear D. Per the germline V gene, CDR1 is SEHNR and CDR2 is FQNEAQ (reference sequence). V lost 3 bases to trimming and J lost 5 bases, with 8 bases between them. The CDR3 runs 13 residues. The CDR3 reads CASSFGSYQPQHF. The DNA of the CDR3 is TGTGCCAGCAGCTTCGGGTCTTATCAGCCCCAGCATTTT. Variable domain in full (rest from reference TRBV7-9 and TRBJ1-5): DTGVSQNPRHKITKRGQNVTFRCDPISEHNRLYWYRQTLGQGPEFLTYFQNEAQLEKSRLLSDRFSAERPKGSFSTLEIQRTEQGDSAMYLCASSFGSYQPQHFGDGTRLSIL.

This clonotype was seen repeatedly, ten times or more. The CDR3 DNA follows: TGTGCCAGCAGCTCCGGGACTAGCGGGAGTTGGAATGAGCAGTTCTTC. It is translated as CASSSGTSGSWNEQFF. The chain recombines TRBV7-2 with TRBJ2-1, with 14 bases that match TRBD2. CDR1 SGHTA and CDR2 FQGNSA come from the germline V gene. The CDR3 runs 16 residues. After removal of 4 bases from V and 7 bases from J, the junction contained 6 bases not matched to a gene.

The chain joins TRBV20-1 to TRBJ2-2; 7 bases align to TRBD1. J gave up 4 bases and V 6 bases, and 5 bases lay outside the gene matches. CDR3 length: 13 residues. Germline V CDR1 and CDR2: DFQATT, SNEGSKA (reference sequence). DNA of the CDR3: TGCAGTGCCATGGGGACAGTCACCGGGGAGCTGTTTTTT. This gives the protein CSAMGTVTGELFF.

This clonotype was observed many times. The V and J genes are TRBV20-1 and TRBJ2-4; tentatively, D is TRBD2 (7 bases). Germline CDR1 is DFQATT and CDR2 is SNEGSKA (reference sequence). V gave up 6 bases and J gave up 0 bases, with 18 bases separating them. The CDR3 spans 16 residues. DNA for the CDR3: TGCAGTGCAAGGCGGGGGCGGGAACTAGCCAAAAACATTCAGTACTTC. The encoded protein is CSARRGRELAKNIQYF.

In this sample, this clonotype turned up many times. The chain has TRBV20-1 and TRBJ1-2, with 7 bases matching TRBD1. The CDR3 has 16 amino acids. Looked up from germline, CDR1 is DFQATT and CDR2 is SNEGSKA (reference sequence). With V trimmed by 1 base and J by 1 base, 9 bases remained unmatched. The CDR3 sequence is CSARGRDSIYNYGYTF. CDR3 nucleotides: TGCAGTGCTAGAGGACGGGACAGCATATATAACTATGGCTACACCTTC.

In regard to this clonotype: A much larger clone lies one base from this, so it may be a read error. V and J are TRBV29-1 and TRBJ2-3; TRBD2 matches 14 bases. Germline-derived CDR1 and CDR2 are SQVTM and ANQGSEA. This CDR3 has 15 amino acids. The CDR3 loop reads CSVEGTSGGTDTPYF. The CDR3 DNA is TGCAGCGTTGAAGGGACTAGCGGGGGGACAGATACGCCGTATTTT.

There are many counts of this clonotype. The chain recombines TRBV10-2 with TRBJ2-7; D might be TRBD2 (7 bases). This CDR3 is 15 amino acids long. Between the trimmed V and J ends, which lost 7 bases and 0 bases, there was a span of 16 bases. Per the germline V gene, CDR1 is WSHSY and CDR2 is SAAADI. CDR3 in DNA: TGCGCCAGCACCCCGGGGGGCAGGTACTCCTACGAGCAGTACTTC. Amino acids: CASTPGGRYSYEQYF.

This clonotype showed up many times. The CDR3 protein is CASSVESDSDKPNYGYTF. The CDR3 DNA sequence: TGTGCCAGCAGCGTAGAATCCGACAGCGACAAACCAAACTATGGCTACACCTTC. The rearrangement joins TRBV9 to TRBJ1-2; a weak D match, TRBD1 (5 bases). Germline V lookup: CDR1 SGDLS, CDR2 YYNGEE. This CDR3 contains 18 residues. Trimming shortened V by 0 bases and J by 2 bases, and 20 bases separated the two germline ends.

This clonotype was counted at least ten times. The chain uses TRBV7-8 and TRBJ2-7; the D is unclear. There are 14 residues in the CDR3. CDR1 SGHVS and CDR2 FQNEAQ come from the germline V gene. The V end lost 1 base, the J end lost 0 bases, and 7 bases lay between the germline ends. CDR3 loop: CASSLEPGSYEQYF. CDR3 DNA: TGTGCCAGCAGCTTAGAGCCGGGCTCCTACGAGCAGTACTTC.

This clonotype occurred many times. The J gene is TRBJ2-5, the V gene TRBV20-1; D may be TRBD1 or TRBD2 (5 bases each). Germline CDR1 DFQATT, CDR2 SNEGSKA (reference sequence). The CDR3 extends over 16 amino acids. V dropped 0 bases and J dropped 4 bases, with 18 bases sitting between them. CDR3 sequence reads: CSARDGAEGFTETQYF. The DNA for the CDR3 is TGCAGTGCTAGAGATGGGGCCGAGGGTTTTACAGAGACCCAGTACTTC.

V usage is TRBV9 and J usage is TRBJ2-1, with D hard to call. Germline CDR1 is SGDLS and CDR2 is YYNGEE. This CDR3 region has 16 residues. V lost 0 bases and J 5 bases, leaving 15 bases between the germline ends. CDR3 in DNA: TGTGCCAGCAGCGTAGACCCTCTAGAACTAAACAATGAGCAGTTCTTC. Its protein product is CASSVDPLELNNEQFF.